This T cell receptor beta chain was obtained from a study of cytomegalovirus exposure and HLA in healthy donors. Study conclusions and caveats: Associated with cytomegalovirus, according to the listing, were some 180 TCR beta chains.

In the case of this clone: Its antigen remains unknown.

CDR1 is SGHTA and CDR2 is FQGNSA in the germline V gene. CDR3 length: 14 residues. J gave up 5 bases and V 3 bases, and 4 bases lay outside the gene matches. In the PCR, 60 Vbeta and 13 Jbeta primers were used. The repertoire was sequenced with immunoSEQ multiplex PCR; TCRdb's copy has only in-frame clones and lacks some. The repertoire holds around 280,000 clones, with about 90% as singletons. The chain uses TRBV7-2 and TRBJ1-2, with 9 bases matching TRBD1. The source material was PBMCs. The receptor was derived from a woman aged 18-29 years in good health and CMV-seronegative. CDR3: CASSLGGTGYGYTF. In DNA, the CDR3 is TGTGCCAGCAGCTTGGGGGGGACAGGGTATGGCTACACCTTC.